The rows below give T cell receptor beta chains drawn from one sample of a study of blood T cell repertoires in COVID-19. TCRdb's table, derived via immunoSEQ multiplex PCR, lists solely in-frame clones and lacks some. This sample carries about 14,000 clones, around three quarters of them seen once, and the ten largest clones take approximately 9.7%. The specimen sequenced was peripheral blood. The source is a man in his sixties or seventies with acute or convalescent COVID-19. The CDR3 runs from the conserved cysteine through the conserved F or W. Each record gives: V gene, clone size, J gene, D gene, CDR3 protein, CDR3 DNA. D genes are given only for firm matches. The listing skips clone size in some rows; elsewhere it reads once, few, many or a size class.

TRBV5-1	.	TRBJ2-3	TRBD2	CASSPSGRADTQYF	TGCGCCAGCTCCCCTAGCGGGAGGGCAGATACGCAGTATTTT
TRBV6-2/TRBV6-3	.	TRBJ1-1	.	CASSYSGRIEAFF	TGTGCCAGCAGTTACTCGGGCCGGATTGAAGCTTTCTTT
TRBV6-2/TRBV6-3	once	TRBJ1-6	.	CASSLFRDRSPLHF	TGTGCCAGCAGTCTATTCAGGGATCGGTCACCCCTCCACTTT
TRBV7-2	few	TRBJ2-1	TRBD2	CASSLEYERGPFNEQFF	TGTGCCAGCAGCTTAGAGTACGAGCGGGGGCCCTTTAATGAGCAGTTCTTC
TRBV11-3	.	TRBJ2-5	TRBD2	CASSLRSWGTSGEETQYF	TGTGCCAGCAGCTTAAGGTCTTGGGGGACTAGCGGGGAAGAGACCCAGTACTTC
TRBV6-2/TRBV6-3	.	TRBJ2-6	.	CASSYSQGAGANVLTF	TGTGCCAGCAGTTACTCACAGGGCGCAGGGGCCAACGTCCTGACTTTC
TRBV10-1	.	TRBJ2-1	TRBD2	CASSVGLAGDNEQFF	TGCGCCAGCAGCGTAGGACTAGCGGGGGACAATGAGCAGTTCTTC
TRBV27	.	TRBJ2-7	TRBD2	CASSLFGTSVYEQYF	TGTGCCAGCAGTTTATTTGGGACTAGCGTTTACGAGCAGTACTTC
TRBV7-2	few	TRBJ1-6	TRBD1	CASSLEGQLYSSYNSPLHF	TGTGCCAGCAGCTTAGAGGGACAGCTTTATAGCTCCTATAATTCACCCCTCCACTTT
TRBV7-9	.	TRBJ2-7	TRBD1	CASSSDRGNPYEQYF	TGTGCCAGCAGTTCAGACAGGGGCAACCCCTACGAGCAGTACTTC
TRBV29-1	.	TRBJ2-6	.	CSALGGTGANVLTF	TGCAGCGCTCTTGGGGGGACTGGGGCCAACGTCCTGACTTTC
TRBV7-2	few	TRBJ1-1	TRBD1	CASSLPTGRYTEAFF	TGTGCCAGCAGCCTTCCGACAGGGAGGTATACTGAAGCTTTCTTT
TRBV9	few	TRBJ2-7	TRBD2	CASSVGALAGGPGYEQYF	TGTGCCAGCAGCGTAGGAGCACTAGCGGGAGGGCCGGGCTACGAGCAGTACTTC
TRBV20-1	.	TRBJ2-7	TRBD2	CSALNGREQYF	TGCAGTGCTCTTAACGGGAGGGAGCAGTACTTC
TRBV7-2	few	TRBJ2-5	TRBD1	CASSARDRVIETQYF	TGTGCCAGCAGCGCCCGGGACAGGGTTATAGAGACCCAGTACTTC
TRBV7-2	.	TRBJ2-3	.	CASSLIPQIGDTQYF	TGTGCCAGCAGCCTAATCCCGCAAATCGGTGATACGCAGTATTTT
TRBV10-1	few	TRBJ1-6	.	CASSESTGVPCYNSPLHF	TGCGCCAGCAGTGAGTCAACGGGAGTCCCCTGTTATAATTCACCCCTCCACTTT
TRBV28	.	TRBJ2-1	.	CASSLYGVFEQFF	TGTGCCAGCAGTTTATACGGGGTTTTTGAGCAGTTCTTC